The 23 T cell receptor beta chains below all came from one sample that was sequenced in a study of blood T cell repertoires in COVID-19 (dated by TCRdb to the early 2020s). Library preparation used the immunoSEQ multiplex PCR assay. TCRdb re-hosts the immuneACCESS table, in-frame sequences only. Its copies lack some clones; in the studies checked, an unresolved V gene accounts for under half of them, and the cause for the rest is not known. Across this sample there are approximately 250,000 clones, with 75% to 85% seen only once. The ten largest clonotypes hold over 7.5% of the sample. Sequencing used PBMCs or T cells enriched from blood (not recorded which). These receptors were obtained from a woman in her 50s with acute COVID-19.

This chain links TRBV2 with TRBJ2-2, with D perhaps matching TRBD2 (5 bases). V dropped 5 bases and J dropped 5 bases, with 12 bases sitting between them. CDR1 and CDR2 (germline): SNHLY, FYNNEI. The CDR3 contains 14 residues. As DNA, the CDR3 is TGTGCCAGCAGTCGCAATAGAGGGACCGGGGAGCTGTTTTTT. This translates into CASSRNRGTGELFF.

The CDR3 here is CASSQDISGNTIYF. The CDR3 DNA reads TGTGCCAGCAGCCAAGATATTTCTGGAAACACCATATATTTT. The chain links TRBV3-1 (or the pseudogene TRBV3-2) to TRBJ1-3; the D is unclear. The CDR3 is 14 amino acids. Trimming took off 0 bases at V and 1 base at J, with 4 bases between the two ends. The germline CDR1 and CDR2 sequences are LGHDT and YNNKEL (reference sequence).

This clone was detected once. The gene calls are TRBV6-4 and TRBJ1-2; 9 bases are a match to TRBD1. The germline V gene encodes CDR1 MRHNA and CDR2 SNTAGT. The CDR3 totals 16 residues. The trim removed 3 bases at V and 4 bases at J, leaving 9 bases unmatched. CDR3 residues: CASSETPGQGGYGYTF. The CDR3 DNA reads TGTGCCAGCAGTGAAACCCCGGGACAGGGTGGCTATGGCTACACCTTC.

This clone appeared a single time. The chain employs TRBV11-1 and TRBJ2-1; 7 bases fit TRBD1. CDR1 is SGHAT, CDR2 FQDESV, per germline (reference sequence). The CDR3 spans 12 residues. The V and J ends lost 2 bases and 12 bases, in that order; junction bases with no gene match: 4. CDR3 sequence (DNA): TGTGCCAGCAGCTTAACAGGGGACGCGCAGTTCTTC. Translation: CASSLTGDAQFF.

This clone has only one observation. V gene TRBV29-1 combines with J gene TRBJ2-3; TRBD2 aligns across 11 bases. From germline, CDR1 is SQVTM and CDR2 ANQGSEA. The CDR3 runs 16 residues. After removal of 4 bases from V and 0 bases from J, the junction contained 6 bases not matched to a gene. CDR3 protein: CSVGETSGVSTDTQYF. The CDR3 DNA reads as TGCAGCGTTGGCGAGACTAGCGGGGTCAGCACAGATACGCAGTATTTT.

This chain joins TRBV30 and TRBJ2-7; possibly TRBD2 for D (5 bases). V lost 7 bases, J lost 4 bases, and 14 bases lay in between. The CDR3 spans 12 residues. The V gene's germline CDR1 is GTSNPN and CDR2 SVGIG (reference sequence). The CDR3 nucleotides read TGTGCCTTAAGCCGGGGTGGGTACGAGCAGTACTTC. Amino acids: CALSRGGYEQYF.

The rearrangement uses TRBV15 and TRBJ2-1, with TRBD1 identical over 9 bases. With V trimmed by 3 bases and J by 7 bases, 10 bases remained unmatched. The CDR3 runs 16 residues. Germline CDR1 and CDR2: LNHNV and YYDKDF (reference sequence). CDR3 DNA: TGTGCCACCAGCAGGCACGGGGGACAGGGAGGAAATGAGCAGTTCTTC. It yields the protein CATSRHGGQGGNEQFF.

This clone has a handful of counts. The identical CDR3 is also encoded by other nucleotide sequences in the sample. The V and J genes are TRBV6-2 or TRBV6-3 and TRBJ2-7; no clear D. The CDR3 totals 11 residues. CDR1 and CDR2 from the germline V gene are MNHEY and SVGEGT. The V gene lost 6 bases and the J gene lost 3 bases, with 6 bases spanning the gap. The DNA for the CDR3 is TGTGCCAGCAGCCCACTCTACGAGCAGTACTTC. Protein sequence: CASSPLYEQYF.

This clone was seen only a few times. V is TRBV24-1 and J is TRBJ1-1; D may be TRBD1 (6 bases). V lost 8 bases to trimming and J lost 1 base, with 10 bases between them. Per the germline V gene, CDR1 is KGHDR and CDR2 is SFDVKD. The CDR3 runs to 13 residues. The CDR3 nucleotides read TGTGCCACCATAGACAGGACGAACACTGAAGCTTTCTTT. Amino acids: CATIDRTNTEAFF.

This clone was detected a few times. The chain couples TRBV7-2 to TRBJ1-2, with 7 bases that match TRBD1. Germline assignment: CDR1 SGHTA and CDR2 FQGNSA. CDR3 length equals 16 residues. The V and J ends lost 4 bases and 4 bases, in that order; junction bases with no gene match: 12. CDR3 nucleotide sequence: TGTGCCAGCAGCTCAGCCAGGGGGGACCATGGCTATGGCTACACCTTC. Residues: CASSSARGDHGYGYTF.

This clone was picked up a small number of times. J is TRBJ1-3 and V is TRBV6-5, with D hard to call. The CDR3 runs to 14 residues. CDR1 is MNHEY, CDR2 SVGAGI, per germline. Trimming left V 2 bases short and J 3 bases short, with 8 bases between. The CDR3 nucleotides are TGTGCCAGCAGTTACGGAGGGAGTGGAAACACCATATATTTT. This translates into CASSYGGSGNTIYF.

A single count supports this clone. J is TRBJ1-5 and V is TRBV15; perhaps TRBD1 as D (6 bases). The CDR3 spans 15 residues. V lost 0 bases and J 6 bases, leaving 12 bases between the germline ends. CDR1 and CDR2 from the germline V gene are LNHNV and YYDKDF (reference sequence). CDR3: CATSRDLGRGQPQHF. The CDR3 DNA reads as TGTGCCACCAGCAGAGATCTGGGCAGGGGTCAGCCCCAGCATTTT. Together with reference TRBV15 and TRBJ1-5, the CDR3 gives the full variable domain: DAMVIQNPRYQVTQFGKPVTLSCSQTLNHNVMYWYQQKSSQAPKLLFHYYDKDFNNEADTPDNFQSRRPNTSFCFLDIRSPGLGDTAMYLCATSRDLGRGQPQHFGDGTRLSIL.

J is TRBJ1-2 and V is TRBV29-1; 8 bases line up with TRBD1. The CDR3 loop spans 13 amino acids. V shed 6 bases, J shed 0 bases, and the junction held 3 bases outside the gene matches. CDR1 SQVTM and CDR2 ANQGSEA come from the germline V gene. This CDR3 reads CSVLTGANYGYTF. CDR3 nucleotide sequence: TGCAGCGTCCTGACAGGGGCTAACTATGGCTACACCTTC.

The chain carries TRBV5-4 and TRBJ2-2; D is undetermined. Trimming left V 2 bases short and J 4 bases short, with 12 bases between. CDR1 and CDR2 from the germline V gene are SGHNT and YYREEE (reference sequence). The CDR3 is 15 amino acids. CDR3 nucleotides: TGTGCCAGCAGCTTCGGTTCGGTGATCACCGGGGAGCTGTTTTTT. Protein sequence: CASSFGSVITGELFF.

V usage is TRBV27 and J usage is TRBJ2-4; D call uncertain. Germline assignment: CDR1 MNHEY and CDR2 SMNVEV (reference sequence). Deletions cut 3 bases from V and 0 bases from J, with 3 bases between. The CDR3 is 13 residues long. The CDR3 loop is CASSFSAKNIQYF. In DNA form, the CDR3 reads TGTGCCAGCAGTTTCTCAGCCAAAAACATTCAGTACTTC.

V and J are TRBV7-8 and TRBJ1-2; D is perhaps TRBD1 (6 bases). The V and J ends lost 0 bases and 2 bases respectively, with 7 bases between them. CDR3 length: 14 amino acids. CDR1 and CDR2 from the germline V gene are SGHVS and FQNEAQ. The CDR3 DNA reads TGTGCCAGCAGCTTAGCCGACAGGAACTATGGCTACACCTTC. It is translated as CASSLADRNYGYTF.

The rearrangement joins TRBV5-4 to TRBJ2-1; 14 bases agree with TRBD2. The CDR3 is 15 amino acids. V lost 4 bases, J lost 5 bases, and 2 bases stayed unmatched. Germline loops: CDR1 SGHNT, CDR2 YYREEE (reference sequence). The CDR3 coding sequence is TGTGCCAGCAGCCCGGGACTAGCGGGGGACAATGAGCAGTTCTTC. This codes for CASSPGLAGDNEQFF.

The CDR3 DNA sequence: TGTGCCAGCAGCTTGATTACAGGGGCTAAGGAGACCCAGTACTTC. As protein: CASSLITGAKETQYF. The V and J genes are TRBV5-6 and TRBJ2-5, with TRBD1 matching over 7 bases. There are 15 residues in the CDR3. V lost 1 base and J lost 5; bases outside the gene matches: 8. Per germline, CDR1 SGHDT and CDR2 YYEEEE.

CDR3 coding DNA: TGTGCCAGCAGCTGGGGGCGGCAGGATAATTCACCCCTCCACTTT. Amino acids: CASSWGRQDNSPLHF. The gene calls are TRBV5-4 and TRBJ1-6, with TRBD1 as a possible D gene (6 bases). The V gene's germline CDR1 is SGHNT and CDR2 YYREEE (reference sequence). CDR3 length: 15 amino acids. Trimming left V 3 bases short and J 5 bases short, with 12 bases between.

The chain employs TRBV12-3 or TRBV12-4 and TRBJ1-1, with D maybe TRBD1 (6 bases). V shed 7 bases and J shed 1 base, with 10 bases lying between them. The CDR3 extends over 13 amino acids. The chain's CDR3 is CASKWTENTEAFF. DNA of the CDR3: TGTGCCAGCAAGTGGACAGAGAACACTGAAGCTTTCTTT.

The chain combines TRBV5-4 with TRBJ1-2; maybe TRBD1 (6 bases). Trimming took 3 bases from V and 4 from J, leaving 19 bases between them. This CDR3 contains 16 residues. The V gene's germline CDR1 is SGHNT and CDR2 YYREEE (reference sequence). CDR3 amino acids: CASSSGGGPPGYGYTF. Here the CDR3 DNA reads TGTGCCAGCAGCTCCGGGGGGGGGCCCCCTGGCTATGGCTACACCTTC.

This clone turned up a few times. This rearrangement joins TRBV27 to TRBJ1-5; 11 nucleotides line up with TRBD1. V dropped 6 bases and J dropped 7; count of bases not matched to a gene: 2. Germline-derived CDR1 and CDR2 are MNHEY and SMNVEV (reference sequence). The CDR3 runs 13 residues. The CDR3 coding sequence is TGTGCCAGCAGCCGGACAGGGGGCCAGCCCCAGCATTTT. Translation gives CASSRTGGQPQHF.

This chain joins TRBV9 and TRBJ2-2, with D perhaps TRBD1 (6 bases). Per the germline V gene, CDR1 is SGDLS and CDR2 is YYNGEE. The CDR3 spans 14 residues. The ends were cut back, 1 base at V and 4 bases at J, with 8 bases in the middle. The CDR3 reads CASSVTGTTGELFF. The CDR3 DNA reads TGTGCCAGCAGCGTAACAGGGACCACCGGGGAGCTGTTTTTT.